The next 5 T cell receptor beta chains were all read from a single sample in a study of Graves' ophthalmopathy and Graves' hyperthyroidism. Amplifying from RNA transcripts, the study obtained TCR beta CDR3 regions. Second-round multiplex PCR came after a first-round RT-PCR that employed HTBI primers. TCRdb used MiXCR to reprocess the multiplex PCR reads, holding one entry per CDR3 protein. The sample lists hundreds of thousands of distinct CDR3 sequences, about 24% seen once, with more than 5.5% in the top ten. Sequenced material: peripheral blood. All receptors come from a woman under 30 with stable Graves' hyperthyroidism. Some clones in this sample may be carry-over from other donors' samples.

This clonotype was seen ten or more times. This chain connects TRBV2 to TRBJ1-1, with D hard to call. The CDR3 is 13 amino acids. Germline assignment: CDR1 SNHLY and CDR2 FYNNEI. Trimming removed 0 bases from V and 7 bases from J, with 9 bases in between. CDR3 amino acids: CASSEALLDEAFF. CDR3 in DNA: TGTGCCAGCAGTGAAGCGCTTCTGGATGAAGCTTTCTTT.

This clonotype has a handful of counts. This chain joins TRBV6-4 and TRBJ2-2; the D gene is possibly TRBD2 (5 bases). The CDR3 runs to 17 residues. Trimming removed 5 bases at V and 1 base at J, with 17 bases between. CDR1 is MRHNA and CDR2 is SNTAGT in the germline V gene. The DNA of the CDR3 is TGTGCCAGCAGTAGGTTGGTTGGCGGACTGAACACCGGGGAGCTGTTTTTT. Its protein is CASSRLVGGLNTGELFF.

There are a few counts of this clonotype. This rearrangement joins TRBV5-1 to TRBJ2-5; 10 bases agree with TRBD2. The CDR3 loop spans 13 amino acids. Per the germline V gene, CDR1 is SGHRS and CDR2 is YFSETQ. V lost 0 bases and J lost 8; bases outside the gene matches: 1. This chain's CDR3 is CASSLELAGTQYF. The CDR3 nucleotides are TGCGCCAGCAGCTTGGAACTAGCGGGAACCCAGTACTTC.

In its sample, this clonotype was seen once. At one end the junction does not follow the germline gene, possibly because of a read error. The gene calls are TRBV28 and TRBJ2-7; the D gene is possibly TRBD2 (5 bases). Germline assignment: CDR1 MDHEN and CDR2 SYDVKM. The CDR3 has 14 amino acids. The CDR3 reads CASTALLGPYDQYF. The CDR3 bases are TGTGCCAGCACGGCCCTACTAGGCCCCTACGATCAGTACTTC.

This clonotype showed up many times. This rearrangement joins TRBV12-3 or TRBV12-4 to TRBJ2-2, with 7 bases matching TRBD1. The CDR3 covers 16 residues. The junction had 2 bases not matched to a gene; V was cut back by 0 bases and J by 1 base. The CDR3 DNA reads TGTGCCAGCAGTTTAGCCGGGACAGTGAACACCGGGGAGCTGTTTTTT. It encodes CASSLAGTVNTGELFF.